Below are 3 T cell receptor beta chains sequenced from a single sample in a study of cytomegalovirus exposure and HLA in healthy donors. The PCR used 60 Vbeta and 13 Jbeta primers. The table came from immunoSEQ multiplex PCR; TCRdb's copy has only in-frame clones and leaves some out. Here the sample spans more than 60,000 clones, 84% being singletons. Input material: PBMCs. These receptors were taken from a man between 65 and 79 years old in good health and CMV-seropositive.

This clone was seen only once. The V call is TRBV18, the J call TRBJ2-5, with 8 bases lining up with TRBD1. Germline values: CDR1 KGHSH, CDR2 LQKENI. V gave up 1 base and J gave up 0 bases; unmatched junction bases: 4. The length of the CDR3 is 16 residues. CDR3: CASSPLRTGHQETQYF. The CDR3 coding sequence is TGTGCCAGCTCACCACTAAGGACAGGGCACCAAGAGACCCAGTACTTC.

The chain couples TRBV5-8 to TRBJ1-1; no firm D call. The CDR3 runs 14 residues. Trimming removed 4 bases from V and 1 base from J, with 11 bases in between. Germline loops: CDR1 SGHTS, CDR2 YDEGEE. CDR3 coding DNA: TGTGCCAGCAGCCGGAGGGTCGGGAACACTGAAGCTTTCTTT. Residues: CASSRRVGNTEAFF.

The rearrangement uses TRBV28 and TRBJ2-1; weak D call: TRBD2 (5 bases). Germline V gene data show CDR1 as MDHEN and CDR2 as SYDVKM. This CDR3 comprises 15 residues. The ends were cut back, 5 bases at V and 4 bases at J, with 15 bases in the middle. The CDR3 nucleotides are TGTGCCAGCAGTGAACCCCGGGGTTCATACAATGAGCAGTTCTTC. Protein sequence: CASSEPRGSYNEQFF.